This T cell receptor beta chain was sequenced in a study of early T cells in non-severe SARS-CoV-2 infection. The wider study: Sequenced material consisted of bulk RNA (from unsorted whole blood), and chains were unpaired. The study's findings and limits: Lookups in VDJdb leaned toward anti-spike CD8 responses and missed private and CD4 specificities.

Unique molecular identifiers tagged individual cDNA molecules. TCRdb re-derived calls from the 5' RACE reads in MiXCR, one entry per CDR3 protein. The sample has some 98,000 distinct CDR3 sequences; roughly 17% are singletons. With regard to this clonotype: The target antigen is unknown.

Sequencing used whole blood. This clonotype originated in an adult who was a healthcare worker with PCR-confirmed SARS-CoV-2 infection or an uninfected control (not recorded which).

CDR3 sequence reads: CASSPGTALYGYTF. The CDR3 DNA follows: TGCGCCAGCAGCCCCGGGACTGCCCTTTATGGCTACACCTTC. The chain combines TRBV5-1 with TRBJ1-2; tentatively, D is TRBD1 (5 bases). CDR3 size: 14 residues. The germline V gene has CDR1 SGHRS and CDR2 YFSETQ. V lost 4 bases, J lost 5 bases, and 15 bases lay in between.